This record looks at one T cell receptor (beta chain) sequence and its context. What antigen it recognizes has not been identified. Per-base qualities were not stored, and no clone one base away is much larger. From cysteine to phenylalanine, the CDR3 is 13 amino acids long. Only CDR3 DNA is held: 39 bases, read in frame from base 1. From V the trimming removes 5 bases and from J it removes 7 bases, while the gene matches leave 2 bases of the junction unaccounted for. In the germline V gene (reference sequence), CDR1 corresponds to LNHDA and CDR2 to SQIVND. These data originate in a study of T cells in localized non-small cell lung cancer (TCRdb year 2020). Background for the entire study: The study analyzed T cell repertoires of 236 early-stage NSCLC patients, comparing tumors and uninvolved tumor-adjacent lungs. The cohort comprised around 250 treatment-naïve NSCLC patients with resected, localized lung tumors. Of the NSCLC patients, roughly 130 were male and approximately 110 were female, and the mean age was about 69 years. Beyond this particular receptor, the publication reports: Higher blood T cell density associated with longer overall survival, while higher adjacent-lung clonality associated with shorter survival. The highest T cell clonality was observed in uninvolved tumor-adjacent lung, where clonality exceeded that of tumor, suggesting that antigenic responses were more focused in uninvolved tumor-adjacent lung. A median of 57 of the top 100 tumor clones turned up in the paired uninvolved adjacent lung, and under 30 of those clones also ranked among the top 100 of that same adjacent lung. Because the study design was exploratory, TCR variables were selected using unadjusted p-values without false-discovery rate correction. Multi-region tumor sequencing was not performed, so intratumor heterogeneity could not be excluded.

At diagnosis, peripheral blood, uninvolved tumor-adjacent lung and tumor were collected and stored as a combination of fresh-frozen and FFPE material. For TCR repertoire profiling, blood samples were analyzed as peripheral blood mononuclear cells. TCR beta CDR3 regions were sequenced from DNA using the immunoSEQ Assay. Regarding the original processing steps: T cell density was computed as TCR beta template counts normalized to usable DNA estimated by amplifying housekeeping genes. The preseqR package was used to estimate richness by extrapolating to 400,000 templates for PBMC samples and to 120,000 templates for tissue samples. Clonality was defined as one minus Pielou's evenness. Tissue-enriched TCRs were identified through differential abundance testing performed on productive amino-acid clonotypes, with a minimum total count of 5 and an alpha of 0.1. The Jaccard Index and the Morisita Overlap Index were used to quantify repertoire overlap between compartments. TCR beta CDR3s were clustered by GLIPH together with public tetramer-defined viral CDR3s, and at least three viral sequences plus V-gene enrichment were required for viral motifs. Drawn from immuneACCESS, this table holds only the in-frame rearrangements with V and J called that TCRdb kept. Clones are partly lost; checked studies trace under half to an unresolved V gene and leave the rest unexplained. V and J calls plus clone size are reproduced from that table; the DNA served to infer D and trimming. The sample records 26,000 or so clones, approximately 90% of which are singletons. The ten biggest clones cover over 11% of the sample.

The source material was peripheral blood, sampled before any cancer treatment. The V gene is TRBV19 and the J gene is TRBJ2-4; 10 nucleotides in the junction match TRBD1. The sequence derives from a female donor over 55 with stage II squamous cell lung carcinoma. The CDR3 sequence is CASSEGQGNIQYF. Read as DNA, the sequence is TGTGCCAGTAGTGAGGGACAGGGGAACATTCAGTACTTC.